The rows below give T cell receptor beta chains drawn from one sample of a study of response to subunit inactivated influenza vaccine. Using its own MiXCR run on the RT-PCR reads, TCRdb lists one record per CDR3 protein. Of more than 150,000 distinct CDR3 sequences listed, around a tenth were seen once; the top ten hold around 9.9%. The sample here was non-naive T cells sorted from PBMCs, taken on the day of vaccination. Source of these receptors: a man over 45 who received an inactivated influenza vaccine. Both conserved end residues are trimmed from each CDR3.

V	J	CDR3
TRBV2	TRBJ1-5	ASAQGVGNQPQH
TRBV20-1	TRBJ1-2	SASETGHSYGYT
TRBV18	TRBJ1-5	ASSPGQRDQPQH
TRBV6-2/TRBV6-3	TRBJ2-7	ASSRGTSGRGEQY
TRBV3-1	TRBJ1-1	ASSPTPGAGGATSAEAF
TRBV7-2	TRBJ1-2	ASSLDGYGYT
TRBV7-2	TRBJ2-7	ASSPTAGTGDEQY
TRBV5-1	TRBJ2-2	ASSWGPWANTGELF
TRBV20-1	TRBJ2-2	SAPQGSAGELF
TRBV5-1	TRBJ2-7	ASSPGDSSYEQY
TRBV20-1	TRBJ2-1	SARGAGHEQF
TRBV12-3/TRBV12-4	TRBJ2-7	ASSGTSGSLTYEQY
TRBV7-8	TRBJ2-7	ASRPHHSYEQY
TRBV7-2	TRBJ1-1	ASSLDTGLGTEAF
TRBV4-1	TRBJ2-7	ASSQFGLAGGNEQY
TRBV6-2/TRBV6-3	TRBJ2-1	ASSETRDRGYNEQF
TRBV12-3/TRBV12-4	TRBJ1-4	ASSPTDREVEKLF
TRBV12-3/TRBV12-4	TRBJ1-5	ASSPWDREGQPQH
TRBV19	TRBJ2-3	ASSTPKAGGSSYPDTQY
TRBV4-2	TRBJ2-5	ASSQGQDRYEETQY
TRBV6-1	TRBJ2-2	ASSRQDPNTGELF
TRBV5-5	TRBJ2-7	ASSLSDLGRVQY
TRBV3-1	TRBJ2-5	ASSQTFGRGRETQY
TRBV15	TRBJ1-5	ATSRDINLNQPQH
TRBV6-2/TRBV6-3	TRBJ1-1	ASSYLGTWSTEAF
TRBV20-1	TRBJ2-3	SASPRKRTTDTQY
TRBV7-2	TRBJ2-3	ASSELGVRTDTQY
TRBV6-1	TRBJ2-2	ASSEQGRPGELF
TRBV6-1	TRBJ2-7	ASGVATSGTGEQY
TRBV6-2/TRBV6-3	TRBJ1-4	ASSAVLRDEKLF
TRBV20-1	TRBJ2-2	SAPAHMGGELF
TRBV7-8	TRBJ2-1	ASSPRVGVNNEQF
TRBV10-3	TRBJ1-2	ATSGTGNGYT
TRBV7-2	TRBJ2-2	ASSLAPTRAGELF
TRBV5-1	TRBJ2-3	ASSVDTVDTQY
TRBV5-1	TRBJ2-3	ASSKVLAGDVDTQY
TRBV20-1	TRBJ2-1	SASRFSGHNEQF
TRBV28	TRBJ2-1	ASSPGYGNEQF
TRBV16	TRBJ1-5	ASSQGISGGWSQPQH
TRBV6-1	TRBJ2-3	ASSKDREDTQY
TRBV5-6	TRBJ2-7	ASSWTGGRGYEQY
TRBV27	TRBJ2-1	ASSHLFRTGPFNEQF
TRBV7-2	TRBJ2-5	ASSAGGLETQY
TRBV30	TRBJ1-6	AWIWSN
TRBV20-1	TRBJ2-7	SAPGGRRYEQY
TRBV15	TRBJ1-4	ATSRAGEGEKLF
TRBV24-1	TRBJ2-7	ATSDSLEIPYEQY
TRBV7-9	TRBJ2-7	ASSLAGHGKGQY
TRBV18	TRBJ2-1	ASSPPSNEQF
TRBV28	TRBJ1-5	ASTYGTGLQPQH
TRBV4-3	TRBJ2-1	ASSDREGFNEQF
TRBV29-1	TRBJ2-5	SVGYRPGETQY
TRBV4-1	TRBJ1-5	ASSQDFLRVVGSGQPQH
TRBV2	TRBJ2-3	ASRALTDDTDTQY
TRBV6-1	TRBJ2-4	ATLGGGKNIQY
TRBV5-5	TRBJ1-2	ASSLGGGASYGYT
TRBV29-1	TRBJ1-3	SVEDPTRNTIY